This is a list of T cell receptor beta chains from one sample in a study of blood T cell repertoires in COVID-19. Measured with immunoSEQ multiplex PCR; TCRdb has only the in-frame clones, and not every one. The table shows around 260,000 clones, with 88% occurring only once. The specimen sequenced was peripheral blood. The receptors come from a woman aged 70-85 years with COVID-19, enrolled during active disease. Both conserved end residues are part of each CDR3. A D gene is named only where the DNA matches it firmly. Size tells how often a clone was seen (once, few, many) or the class of an expanded clone, and some rows leave it out.

J	size	V	D	DNA	CDR3
TRBJ1-5	NA	TRBV6-6	NA	TGTGCCAGCAGTCCAGGGGAGGGGAATCAGCCCCAGCATTTT	CASSPGEGNQPQHF
TRBJ2-2	NA	TRBV2	TRBD1	TGTGCCAGCAGTGAATTGAGGACAGGGGCCGGGGAGCTGTTTTTT	CASSELRTGAGELFF
TRBJ2-2	NA	TRBV11-3	NA	TGTGCCAGCAGCTTAGTGTACACCTACACCGGGGAGCTGTTTTTT	CASSLVYTYTGELFF
TRBJ2-6	once	TRBV28	NA	TGTGCCAGCAGTTTCTCCGGGGCCAACGTCCTGACTTTC	CASSFSGANVLTF
TRBJ1-3	NA	TRBV10-3	NA	TGTGCCATCAGTGGTCGATCGGGGGAAAACACCATATATTTT	CAISGRSGENTIYF
TRBJ2-1	NA	TRBV4-1	TRBD1	TGCGCCAGCAGCCAAGAGGGGACAGGGGGCTACAATGAGCAGTTCTTC	CASSQEGTGGYNEQFF
TRBJ2-7	NA	TRBV28	TRBD1	TGTGCCAGCAGTTTAGGGACAGGGTCCTACGAGCAGTACTTC	CASSLGTGSYEQYF
TRBJ2-7	NA	TRBV29-1	TRBD2	TGCAGCGTCCGTATAGCGGGAGGAGGTGAGCAGTACTTC	CSVRIAGGGEQYF
TRBJ1-6	NA	TRBV5-1	NA	TGCGCCAGCACCAAGTGGAGCTCCTATAATTCACCCCTCCACTTT	CASTKWSSYNSPLHF
TRBJ2-3	NA	TRBV27	TRBD2	TGTGCCAGCAACAAACTAGCGGGAGGGCTTGATCATACGCAGTATTTT	CASNKLAGGLDHTQYF
TRBJ1-1	NA	TRBV28	TRBD1	TGTGCCAGCAGTCCAGGGGGGTACACTGAAGCTTTCTTT	CASSPGGYTEAFF
TRBJ1-5	NA	TRBV6-2/TRBV6-3	TRBD1	TGTGCCAGCAGTAGTCCCGGGACAGTAGAATCTCAGCCCCAGCATTTT	CASSSPGTVESQPQHF
TRBJ2-3	NA	TRBV6-6	NA	TGTGCCAGCAGGAGGACTCTGACTAGCACAGATACGCAGTATTTT	CASRRTLTSTDTQYF
TRBJ1-2	NA	TRBV2	NA	TGTGCCAGCAGCGGGCGGGGGGCGGAAGGCTACACCTTC	CASSGRGAEGYTF
TRBJ1-1	NA	TRBV5-1	NA	TGCGCCAGCAGCGGTGACTCACCGAACACTGAAGCTTTCTTT	CASSGDSPNTEAFF
TRBJ2-7	NA	TRBV19	TRBD2	TGTGCCAGTAGTCCGGGACTAGCGGGAGAAATAAGCGAGCAGTACTTC	CASSPGLAGEISEQYF
TRBJ1-5	NA	TRBV7-2	NA	TGTGCCAGCAGCTTTCCCCCGAATCAGCCCCAGCATTTT	CASSFPPNQPQHF
TRBJ1-4	NA	TRBV19	NA	TGTGCCAGTAGTCCGGACAGCCCCCATGAAAAACTGTTTTTT	CASSPDSPHEKLFF
TRBJ1-4	few	TRBV10-3	TRBD1	TGTGCCATCAGTGACCCTGACAGGGGGAATGAAAAACTGTTTTTT	CAISDPDRGNEKLFF
TRBJ1-1	once	TRBV12-3/TRBV12-4	TRBD1	TGTGCCAGCAGCCTCGGGGACAGCTCTGAAGCTTTCTTT	CASSLGDSSEAFF
TRBJ2-1	once	TRBV5-8	TRBD1	TGTGCCAGCAGCTTGGTCCAAGGGACAGGGCGAGGCAATGAGCAGTTCTTC	CASSLVQGTGRGNEQFF
TRBJ2-4	NA	TRBV5-1	NA	TGCGCCAGCAGCTTGAATAGGGAGGCCAAAAACATTCAGTACTTC	CASSLNREAKNIQYF
TRBJ1-2	NA	TRBV15	TRBD1	TGTGCCACCAGAGAGGGAAGGGGGCGAGGCTATGGCTACACCTTC	CATREGRGRGYGYTF
TRBJ2-7	NA	TRBV20-1	TRBD2	TGCAGTGCTAGTGTTCCCTCTAGCGGGAGACGGTACGAGCAGTACTTC	CSASVPSSGRRYEQYF
TRBJ1-3	NA	TRBV7-3	NA	TGTGCCAGCAGTCGTGAAGGGACACACTCTGGAAACACCATATATTTT	CASSREGTHSGNTIYF
TRBJ2-6	NA	TRBV27	NA	TGTGCCAGCAGTCCCCGGAGTGGTTTTAAAAGCTCTGGGGCCAACGTCCTGACTTTC	CASSPRSGFKSSGANVLTF
TRBJ1-5	NA	TRBV11-2	NA	TGTGCCAGCAGCTTATCGGAGGGGATGAGGAATCAGCCCCAGCATTTT	CASSLSEGMRNQPQHF
TRBJ1-6	once	TRBV6-1	NA	TGTGCCAGCAGTGAGTCCAGGGCCTCCGGTTCACCCCTCCACTTT	CASSESRASGSPLHF
TRBJ1-6	NA	TRBV5-4	TRBD1	TGTGCCAGCAGCTCAACAGGGGGGGTCTATAATTCACCCCTCCACTTT	CASSSTGGVYNSPLHF
TRBJ1-4	few	TRBV6-5	NA	TGTGCCAGCAGCAAAAGTGGCCGTAACGAAAAACTGTTTTTT	CASSKSGRNEKLFF
TRBJ2-1	NA	TRBV21-1	NA	TGTGCCAGCAGAATTTCGGCCGGGACTAACTACAATGAGCAGTTCTTC	CASRISAGTNYNEQFF
TRBJ2-1	NA	TRBV19	TRBD1	TGTGCCAGTTCCCGGGACAGGGGCGCTGAGCAGTTCTTC	CASSRDRGAEQFF
TRBJ2-3	NA	TRBV28	NA	TGTGCCAGCAGGGGGGCCGCGACAGATACGCAGTATTTT	CASRGAATDTQYF
TRBJ2-2	NA	TRBV7-3	TRBD1	TGTGCCAGCAGCCCGACAGGGTTGGCCGGGGAGCTGTTTTTT	CASSPTGLAGELFF
TRBJ1-2	NA	TRBV3-1/TRBV3-2	NA	TGTGCCAGCAGCCGTCCAGGGGACGGAGGCGATGGCTACACCTTC	CASSRPGDGGDGYTF
TRBJ1-1	NA	TRBV10-3	TRBD1	TGTGCCACCCTGAAAGGACAGGAGAACACTGAAGCTTTCTTT	CATLKGQENTEAFF
TRBJ2-1	NA	TRBV5-1	TRBD2	TGCGCCAGCAGCTTGGCCGGGAGGGACTACAATGAGCAGTTCTTC	CASSLAGRDYNEQFF
TRBJ1-2	NA	TRBV13	TRBD1	TGTGCCAGCAGGAGGGCAGGGGGTTTCCGTGGCTACACCTTC	CASRRAGGFRGYTF
TRBJ1-1	NA	TRBV9	NA	TGTGCCAGCAGCGTATCCCCCGTGAACACTGAAGCTTTCTTT	CASSVSPVNTEAFF
TRBJ1-1	NA	TRBV18	NA	TGTGCCAGCTCACCAGCGGAGAACACTGAAGCTTTCTTT	CASSPAENTEAFF
TRBJ1-4	NA	TRBV18	NA	TGTGCCAGCTCACCGCAGACAACTAATGAAAAACTGTTTTTT	CASSPQTTNEKLFF
TRBJ1-6	many	TRBV4-3	TRBD1	TGCGCCAGCAGCCAAGCAGGAGCAGGGGGCTATAATTCACCCCTCCACTTT	CASSQAGAGGYNSPLHF
TRBJ2-1	NA	TRBV20-1	NA	TGCAGTGCAACAAACCGGGACACACAGATCTTC	CSATNRDTQIF
TRBJ2-7	NA	TRBV6-5	NA	TGTGCCAGTCGGAGGGACTACGAGCAGTACTTC	CASRRDYEQYF
TRBJ2-7	NA	TRBV5-1	NA	TGCGCCAGCAGCTGGACAGATCTAAGCTCCTACGAGCAGTACTTC	CASSWTDLSSYEQYF
TRBJ2-1	NA	TRBV13	TRBD2	TGTGCCAGCAGCTCCGCTCGACTAGCCCGACAGTTCTTC	CASSSARLARQFF
TRBJ2-3	NA	TRBV5-1	NA	TGCGCCAGCAAGCGGAGCGGCACAGATACGCAGTATTTT	CASKRSGTDTQYF
TRBJ1-6	NA	TRBV29-1	TRBD1	TGCAGCGTTGGGACAGGGATCGGTTCACCCCTCCACTTT	CSVGTGIGSPLHF
TRBJ1-1	NA	TRBV5-1	TRBD1	TGCGCCAGCAGCCAGAACAACAGGGGAATTAACACTGAAGCTTTCTTT	CASSQNNRGINTEAFF
TRBJ2-7	NA	TRBV3-1/TRBV3-2	TRBD2	TGTGCCAGCTCCCGTAGCGGGCCTTCCTACGAGCAGTACTTC	CASSRSGPSYEQYF
TRBJ1-2	NA	TRBV18	TRBD1	TGTGCCAGCTCACCACTGAAGGGGGCATACTATGGCTACACCTTC	CASSPLKGAYYGYTF
TRBJ2-7	NA	TRBV6-4	TRBD2	TGTGCCAGCAGTCCCGGGACTAGCGGGTACGAGCAGTACTTC	CASSPGTSGYEQYF
TRBJ2-5	NA	TRBV6-2/TRBV6-3	TRBD1	TGTGCCAGCAGTGGACAGGGATTGGGATTGGAGACCCAGTACTTC	CASSGQGLGLETQYF
TRBJ2-1	NA	TRBV5-1	TRBD1	TGCGCCAGCAGCGGATGGACAGGGGGTAGTGAGCAGTTCTTC	CASSGWTGGSEQFF
TRBJ1-1	NA	TRBV29-1	NA	TGCAGCGTTTTAGTCTCCTCGGTTGGGCTTGAAGCTTTCTTT	CSVLVSSVGLEAFF
TRBJ1-5	NA	TRBV28	NA	TGTGCCAGCGTGCCGGTAGGGGGCAATCAGCCCCAGCATTTT	CASVPVGGNQPQHF
TRBJ2-7	once	TRBV12-5	NA	TGTGCTAGTGTCCCCGGCGGGTCCTACGAGCAGTACTTC	CASVPGGSYEQYF